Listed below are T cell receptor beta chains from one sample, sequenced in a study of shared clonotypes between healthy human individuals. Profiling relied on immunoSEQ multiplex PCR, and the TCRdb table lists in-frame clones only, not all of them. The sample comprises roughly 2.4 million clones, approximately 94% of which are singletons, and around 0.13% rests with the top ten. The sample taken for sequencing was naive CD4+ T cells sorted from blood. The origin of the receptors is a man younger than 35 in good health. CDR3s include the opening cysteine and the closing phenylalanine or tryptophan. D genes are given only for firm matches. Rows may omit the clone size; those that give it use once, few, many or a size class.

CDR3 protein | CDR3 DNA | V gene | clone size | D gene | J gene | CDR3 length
CATSRISQGSNEKLFF | TGTGCCACCAGCAGGATAAGCCAGGGGAGTAATGAAAAACTGTTTTTT | TRBV15 | NA | NA | TRBJ1-4 | 16
CSVHRGGTEAFF | TGCAGCGTCCACAGGGGAGGAACTGAAGCTTTCTTT | TRBV29-1 | NA | TRBD1 | TRBJ1-1 | 12
CASSVGVGPVETQYF | TGTGCCAGCAGCGTTGGGGTGGGTCCCGTGGAGACCCAGTACTTC | TRBV7-9 | NA | NA | TRBJ2-5 | 15
CAIKQGSNTGELFF | TGTGCCATCAAACAGGGGAGTAACACCGGGGAGCTGTTTTTT | TRBV10-3 | NA | TRBD1 | TRBJ2-2 | 14
CASSVDRAATNEKLFF | TGTGCCAGCAGTGTTGACAGGGCTGCAACTAATGAAAAACTGTTTTTT | TRBV6-1 | NA | TRBD1 | TRBJ1-4 | 16
CASSFRSDNEKLFF | TGTGCCAGCAGCTTCCGGTCAGATAATGAAAAACTGTTTTTT | TRBV7-9 | NA | NA | TRBJ1-4 | 14
CASSYFGGAEGAFF | TGTGCCAGCAGTTACTTCGGGGGGGCAGAAGGGGCTTTCTTT | TRBV6-5 | NA | NA | TRBJ1-1 | 14
CASSLGTGGGSVPYEQYF | TGTGCCAGCAGCTTAGGGACAGGGGGAGGTAGCGTCCCCTACGAGCAGTACTTC | TRBV5-4 | NA | TRBD1 | TRBJ2-7 | 18
CASRRVASEKLFF | TGTGCCAGCAGGCGGGTGGCAAGTGAAAAACTGTTTTTT | TRBV2 | once | NA | TRBJ1-4 | 13
CATSRAPGGQETQYF | TGTGCCACCAGCAGAGCCCCAGGCGGCCAAGAGACCCAGTACTTC | TRBV15 | NA | NA | TRBJ2-5 | 15
CASTPQAGGYTF | TGTGCCTCTACGCCTCAGGCGGGGGGCTACACCTTC | TRBV30 | NA | NA | TRBJ1-2 | 12
CASSDHRRPSTDTQYF | TGCGCCAGCAGCGATCATAGGCGTCCTAGCACAGATACGCAGTATTTT | TRBV10-1 | NA | NA | TRBJ2-3 | 16
CASSLSPNLVGGSDEQYF | TGTGCCAGCAGTTTATCTCCCAATCTTGTCGGGGGTTCCGACGAGCAGTACTTC | TRBV27 | NA | NA | TRBJ2-7 | 18
CASRALGGGEQFF | TGTGCCAGCCGTGCTTTAGGGGGCGGTGAGCAGTTCTTC | TRBV2 | NA | TRBD1 | TRBJ2-1 | 13
CASSKGSGRISYEQYF | TGTGCCAGCAGCAAAGGTTCGGGACGGATAAGCTACGAGCAGTACTTC | TRBV21-1 | once | NA | TRBJ2-7 | 16
CASSFRGANYGYTF | TGTGCCAGCAGTTTCAGGGGAGCTAACTATGGCTACACCTTC | TRBV27 | NA | NA | TRBJ1-2 | 14
CAWSPSLKVAFF | TGTGCCTGGAGTCCTTCCTTGAAGGTAGCTTTCTTT | TRBV30 | few | NA | TRBJ1-1 | 12
CASSSAGRETQYF | TGTGCTAGCAGTTCAGCAGGTCGCGAGACCCAGTACTTC | TRBV7-7 | NA | NA | TRBJ2-5 | 13
CAWSSRRYIYNEQFF | TGTGCCTGGAGTTCAAGACGGTATATCTACAATGAGCAGTTCTTC | TRBV30 | NA | NA | TRBJ2-1 | 15
CASSPMGYGYTF | TGCGCCAGCAGCCCGATGGGCTATGGCTACACCTTC | TRBV5-1 | NA | NA | TRBJ1-2 | 12
CASTPDRFYNEQFF | TGTGCCAGCACTCCGGACAGGTTTTACAATGAGCAGTTCTTC | TRBV6-1 | NA | TRBD1 | TRBJ2-1 | 14
CASIPLSPGNSPLHF | TGTGCCAGCATACCGCTGAGTCCTGGGAATTCACCCCTCCACTTT | TRBV6-1 | few | NA | TRBJ1-6 | 15
CASSFISPSGQPDTQYF | TGTGCCAGCAGTTTCATCTCTCCTAGCGGGCAACCAGATACGCAGTATTTT | TRBV27 | NA | TRBD2 | TRBJ2-3 | 17
CASSFIRRNSPLHF | TGTGCCAGCAGCTTTATAAGGAGAAATTCACCCCTCCACTTT | TRBV7-2 | NA | NA | TRBJ1-6 | 14
CASRRTSGGQETQYF | TGTGCCAGCAGAAGGACTAGCGGGGGCCAAGAGACCCAGTACTTC | TRBV2 | once | TRBD2 | TRBJ2-5 | 15
CASSLRLNYEQYF | TGTGCCAGCAGCTTGAGGCTTAACTACGAGCAGTACTTC | TRBV5-4 | NA | NA | TRBJ2-7 | 13
CAISYGGSNTEAFF | TGTGCCATCAGCTACGGTGGTTCGAACACTGAAGCTTTCTTT | TRBV10-3 | once | NA | TRBJ1-1 | 14
CASSFSGQVAGNTIYF | TGTGCCAGCAGTTTTTCGGGACAGGTGGCAGGAAACACCATATATTTT | TRBV6-5 | NA | TRBD1 | TRBJ1-3 | 16
CASSQAGAGGFQETQYF | TGCGCCAGCAGCCAAGCCGGGGCAGGGGGCTTTCAAGAGACCCAGTACTTC | TRBV4-1 | NA | TRBD1 | TRBJ2-5 | 17
CAISVETGTNYGHTF | TGTGCCATCAGTGTTGAGACAGGGACCAACTATGGCCACACCTTC | TRBV10-3 | NA | TRBD1 | TRBJ1-2 | 15
CASSWGLATDTQYF | TGTGCCAGCAGCTGGGGACTAGCGACAGATACGCAGTATTTT | TRBV7-9 | NA | TRBD2 | TRBJ2-3 | 14
CASRGAADTDTQYF | TGTGCCAGCAGGGGAGCGGCAGACACAGATACGCAGTATTTT | TRBV2 | NA | NA | TRBJ2-3 | 14
CATRGQVDNEQFF | TGTGCCACCCGGGGGCAGGTTGACAATGAGCAGTTCTTC | TRBV7-2 | NA | NA | TRBJ2-1 | 13
CSVGRGGKETQYF | TGCAGCGTTGGGCGGGGGGGCAAAGAGACCCAGTACTTC | TRBV29-1 | NA | TRBD2 | TRBJ2-5 | 13
CATTGQGLSNQPQHF | TGTGCCACTACGGGACAGGGCCTTAGCAATCAGCCCCAGCATTTT | TRBV19 | NA | TRBD1 | TRBJ1-5 | 15
CASSLTGGTGANVLTF | TGCGCCAGCAGCTTAACAGGGGGCACTGGGGCCAACGTCCTGACTTTC | TRBV5-1 | once | TRBD1 | TRBJ2-6 | 16
CASSPDGGSYNEQFF | TGTGCCAGCAGCCCCGACGGGGGCTCCTACAATGAGCAGTTCTTC | TRBV9 | NA | NA | TRBJ2-1 | 15
CASSLFSLAPNTGELFF | TGTGCCAGCAGCTTATTCTCGCTAGCGCCGAACACCGGGGAGCTGTTTTTT | TRBV7-3 | NA | NA | TRBJ2-2 | 17
CASSQGDRGSTGELFF | TGTGCCAGCAGCCAAGGGGACAGGGGAAGCACCGGGGAGCTGTTTTTT | TRBV7-9 | NA | TRBD1 | TRBJ2-2 | 16